This T cell receptor beta chain was captured by sequencing in a study of beta chain features in type 1 diabetes. As every portion of the isolated RNA was reverse transcribed, the sequencing read expressed TCRB transcripts. Repertoires were generated with immunoSEQ multiplex PCR, while TCRdb's copy carries only in-frame clones and drops some. This sample carries 400,000 to 600,000 clones, approximately 30% of them seen once, and the ten largest clones take 0.065%. Sequenced input: naive CD4+ T cells from blood. The source is a man between 18 and 29 years old in good health.

The DNA for the CDR3 is TGTGCCATCAGTGAGTTTAGTAATGAGCAGTTCTTC. This encodes CAISEFSNEQFF. The chain has TRBV10-3 and TRBJ2-1, with D unclear. CDR3 length: 12 residues. CDR1 and CDR2 (germline): ENHRY, SYGVKD. Trimming took 1 base from V and 7 from J, leaving 5 bases between them.